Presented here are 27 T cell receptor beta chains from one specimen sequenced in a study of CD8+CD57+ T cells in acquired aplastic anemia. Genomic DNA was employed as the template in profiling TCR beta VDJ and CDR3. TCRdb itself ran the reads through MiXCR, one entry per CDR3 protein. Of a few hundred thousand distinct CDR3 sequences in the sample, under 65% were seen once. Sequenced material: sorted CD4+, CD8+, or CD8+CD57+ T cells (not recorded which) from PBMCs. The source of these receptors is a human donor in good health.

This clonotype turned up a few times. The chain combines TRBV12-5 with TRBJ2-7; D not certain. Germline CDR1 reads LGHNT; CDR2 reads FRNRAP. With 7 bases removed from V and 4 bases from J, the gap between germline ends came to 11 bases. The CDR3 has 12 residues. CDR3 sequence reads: CASASGGYEQYF. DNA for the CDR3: TGTGCTAGTGCCTCCGGTGGGTACGAGCAGTACTTC.

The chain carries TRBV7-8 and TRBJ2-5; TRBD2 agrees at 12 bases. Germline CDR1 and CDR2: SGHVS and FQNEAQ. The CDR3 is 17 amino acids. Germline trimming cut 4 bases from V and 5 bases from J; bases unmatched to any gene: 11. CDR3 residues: CASSSGLAGRAGETQYF. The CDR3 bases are TGTGCCAGCAGCTCTGGACTAGCGGGGCGAGCGGGTGAGACCCAGTACTTC.

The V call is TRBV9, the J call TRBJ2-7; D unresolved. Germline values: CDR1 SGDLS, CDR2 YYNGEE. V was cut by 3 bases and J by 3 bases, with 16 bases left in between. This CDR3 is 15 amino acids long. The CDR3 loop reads CASSASHFGHYEQYF. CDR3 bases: TGTGCCAGCAGCGCGTCCCATTTTGGTCACTACGAGCAGTACTTC.

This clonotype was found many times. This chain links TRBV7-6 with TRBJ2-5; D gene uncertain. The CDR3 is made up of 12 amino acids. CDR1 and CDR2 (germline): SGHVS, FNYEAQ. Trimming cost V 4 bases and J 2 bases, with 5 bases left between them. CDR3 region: CASSSGQETQYF. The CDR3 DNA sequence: TGTGCCAGCAGCTCGGGTCAAGAGACCCAGTACTTC.

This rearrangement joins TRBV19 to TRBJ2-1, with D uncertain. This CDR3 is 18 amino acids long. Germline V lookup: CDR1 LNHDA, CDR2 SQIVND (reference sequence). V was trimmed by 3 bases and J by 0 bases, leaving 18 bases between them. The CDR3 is CASSMSSLEGSSYNEQFF. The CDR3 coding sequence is TGTGCCAGTAGTATGAGCAGCTTGGAAGGAAGCTCCTACAATGAGCAGTTCTTC.

CDR3 bases: TGTGCCACCAGTGATCTAGCGGGGTTGAGTAATGAGCAGTTCTTC. Encoded protein: CATSDLAGLSNEQFF. The chain has TRBV24-1 and TRBJ2-1, with 9 nucleotides matching TRBD2. Trimming took 3 bases from V and 7 from J; bases not matched to a gene: 6. The CDR3 is 15 amino acids. Germline V lookup: CDR1 KGHDR, CDR2 SFDVKD.

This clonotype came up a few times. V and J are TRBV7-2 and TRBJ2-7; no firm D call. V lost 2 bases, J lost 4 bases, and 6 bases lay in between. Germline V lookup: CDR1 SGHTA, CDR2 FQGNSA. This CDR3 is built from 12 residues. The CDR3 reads CASSLPAYEQYF. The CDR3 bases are TGTGCCAGCAGCTTACCGGCGTACGAGCAGTACTTC.

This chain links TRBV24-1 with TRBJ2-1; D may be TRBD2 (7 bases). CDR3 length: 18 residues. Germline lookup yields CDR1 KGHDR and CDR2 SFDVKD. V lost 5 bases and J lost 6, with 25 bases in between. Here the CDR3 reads CATSGGLQGGGWSNEQFF. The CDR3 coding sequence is TGTGCCACCAGTGGGGGACTACAAGGGGGGGGATGGTCCAATGAGCAGTTCTTC.

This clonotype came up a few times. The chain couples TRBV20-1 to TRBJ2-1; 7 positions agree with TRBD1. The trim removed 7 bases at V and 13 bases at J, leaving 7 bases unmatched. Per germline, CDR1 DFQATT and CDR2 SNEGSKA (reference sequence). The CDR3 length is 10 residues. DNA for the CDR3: TGCAGTGTTCGACGGGACAGCCAGTTCTTC. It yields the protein CSVRRDSQFF.

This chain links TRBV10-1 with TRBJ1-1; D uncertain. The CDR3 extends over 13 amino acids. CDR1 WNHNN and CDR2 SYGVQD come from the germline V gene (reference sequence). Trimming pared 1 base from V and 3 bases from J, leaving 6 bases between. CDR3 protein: CASSEFGDTEAFF. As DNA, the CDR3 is TGCGCCAGCAGTGAGTTTGGTGACACTGAAGCTTTCTTT.

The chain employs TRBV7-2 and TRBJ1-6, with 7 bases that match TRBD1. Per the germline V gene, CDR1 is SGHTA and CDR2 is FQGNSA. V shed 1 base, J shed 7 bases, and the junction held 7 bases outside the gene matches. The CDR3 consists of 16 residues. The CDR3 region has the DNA TGTGCCAGCAGCTTAGAAAAGGGGGCAGGGAATTCACCCCTCCACTTT. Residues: CASSLEKGAGNSPLHF.

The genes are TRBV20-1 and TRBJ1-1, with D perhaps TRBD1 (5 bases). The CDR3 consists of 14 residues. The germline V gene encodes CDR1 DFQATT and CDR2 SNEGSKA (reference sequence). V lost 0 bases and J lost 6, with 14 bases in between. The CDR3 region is CSARDAGSVAEAFF. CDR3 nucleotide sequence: TGCAGTGCTAGAGATGCAGGGTCAGTCGCTGAAGCTTTCTTT.

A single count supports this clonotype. Here the CDR3 reads CASSFSAGQEELFF. The CDR3 region has the DNA TGTGCCAGCAGCTTTAGTGCGGGCCAAGAGGAGCTGTTTTTT. The chain joins TRBV7-9 to TRBJ2-2, with D possibly TRBD2 on 5 matching bases. The germline V gene encodes CDR1 SEHNR and CDR2 FQNEAQ (reference sequence). The V and J ends lost 3 bases and 10 bases respectively, with 15 bases between them. CDR3 length: 14 residues.

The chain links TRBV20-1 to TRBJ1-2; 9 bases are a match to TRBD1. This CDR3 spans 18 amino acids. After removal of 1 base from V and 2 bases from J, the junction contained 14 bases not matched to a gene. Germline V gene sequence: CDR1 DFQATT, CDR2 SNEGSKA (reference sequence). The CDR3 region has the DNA TGCAGTGCTAGAGGGGACAGGGAGAGCTATTTTGAAAACTATGGCTACACCTTC. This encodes CSARGDRESYFENYGYTF.

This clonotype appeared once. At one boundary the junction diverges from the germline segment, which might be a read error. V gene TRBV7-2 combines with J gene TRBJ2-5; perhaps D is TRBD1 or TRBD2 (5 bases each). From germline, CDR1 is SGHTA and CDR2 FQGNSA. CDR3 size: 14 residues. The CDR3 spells CASSSGQQGETQYF. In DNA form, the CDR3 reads TGTGCCAGTAGCTCGGGGCAGCAGGGAGAGACCCAGTACTTC.

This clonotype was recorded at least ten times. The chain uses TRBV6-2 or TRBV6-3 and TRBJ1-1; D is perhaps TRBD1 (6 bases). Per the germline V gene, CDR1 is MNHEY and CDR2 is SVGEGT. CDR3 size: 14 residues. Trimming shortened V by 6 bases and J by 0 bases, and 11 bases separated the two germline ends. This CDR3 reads CASSLGHLNTEAFF. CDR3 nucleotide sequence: TGTGCCAGCAGCCTGGGACATCTGAACACTGAAGCTTTCTTT.

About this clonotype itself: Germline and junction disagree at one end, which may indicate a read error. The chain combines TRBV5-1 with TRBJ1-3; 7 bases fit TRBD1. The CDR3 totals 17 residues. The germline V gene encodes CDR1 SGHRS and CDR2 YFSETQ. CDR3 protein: CASSPRQGGQTGNTIYF. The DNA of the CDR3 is TGTGCCAGCAGTCCTCGACAGGGAGGCCAAACCGGAAACACCATATATTTT.

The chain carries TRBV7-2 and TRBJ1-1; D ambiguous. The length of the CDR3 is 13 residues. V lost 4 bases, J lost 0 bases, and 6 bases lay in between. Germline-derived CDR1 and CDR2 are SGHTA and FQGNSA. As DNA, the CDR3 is TGTGCCAGCAGCTCAATAATGAACACTGAAGCTTTCTTT. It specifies CASSSIMNTEAFF. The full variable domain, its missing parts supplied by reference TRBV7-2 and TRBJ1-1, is GAGVSQSPSNKVTEKGKDVELRCDPISGHTALYWYRQSLGQGLEFLIYFQGNSAPDKSGLPSDRFSAERTGGSVSTLTIQRTQQEDSAVYLCASSSIMNTEAFFGQGTRLTVV.

CDR3 sequence: CASSPGWGKTQYF. CDR3 DNA: TGTGCCAGCAGCCCGGGGTGGGGGAAGACCCAGTACTTC. J is TRBJ2-5 and V is TRBV5-5; either TRBD1 or TRBD2 may fit D (5 bases each). This CDR3 is built from 13 residues. V lost 4 bases, J lost 6 bases, and 13 bases lay in between. The germline V gene encodes CDR1 SGHKS and CDR2 YYEKEE (reference sequence).

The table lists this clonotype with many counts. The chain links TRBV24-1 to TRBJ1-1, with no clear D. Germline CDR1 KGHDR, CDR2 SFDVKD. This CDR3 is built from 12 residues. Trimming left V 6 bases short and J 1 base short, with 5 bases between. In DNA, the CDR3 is TGTGCCACCAGTCAGGCGAACACTGAAGCTTTCTTT. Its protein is CATSQANTEAFF.

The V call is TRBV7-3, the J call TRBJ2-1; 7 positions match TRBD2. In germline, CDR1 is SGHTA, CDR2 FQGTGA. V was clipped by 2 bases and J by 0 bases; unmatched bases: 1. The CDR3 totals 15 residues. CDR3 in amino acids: CASSLWTSSYNEQFF. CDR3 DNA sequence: TGTGCCAGCAGCTTATGGACTAGCTCCTACAATGAGCAGTTCTTC.

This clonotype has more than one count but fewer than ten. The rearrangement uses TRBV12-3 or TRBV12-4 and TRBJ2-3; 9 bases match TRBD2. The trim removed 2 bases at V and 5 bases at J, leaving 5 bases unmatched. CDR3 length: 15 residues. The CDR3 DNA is TGTGCCAGCAGTTTACCCGCGGGAGGGATAGATACGCAGTATTTT. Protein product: CASSLPAGGIDTQYF.

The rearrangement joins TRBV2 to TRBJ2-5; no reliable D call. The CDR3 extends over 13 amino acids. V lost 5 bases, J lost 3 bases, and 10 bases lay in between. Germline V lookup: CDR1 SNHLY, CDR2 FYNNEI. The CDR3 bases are TGTGCCAGCAGTAAGGAACCGAAAGAGACCCAGTACTTC. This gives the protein CASSKEPKETQYF. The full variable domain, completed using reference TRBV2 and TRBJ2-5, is EPEVTQTPSHQVTQMGQEVILRCVPISNHLYFYWYRQILGQKVEFLVSFYNNEISEKSEIFDDQFSVERPDGSNFTLKIRSTKLEDSAMYFCASSKEPKETQYFGPGTRLLVL.

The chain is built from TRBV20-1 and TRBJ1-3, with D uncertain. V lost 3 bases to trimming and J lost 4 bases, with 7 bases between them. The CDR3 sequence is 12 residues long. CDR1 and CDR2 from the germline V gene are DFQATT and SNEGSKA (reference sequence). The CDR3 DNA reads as TGCAGTGCTAGCGCTAGGGGAAACACCATATATTTT. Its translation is CSASARGNTIYF.

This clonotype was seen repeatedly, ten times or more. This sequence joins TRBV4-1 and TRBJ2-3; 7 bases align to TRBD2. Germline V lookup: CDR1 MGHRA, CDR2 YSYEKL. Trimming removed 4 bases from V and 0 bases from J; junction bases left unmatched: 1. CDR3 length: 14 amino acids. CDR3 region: CASSPGGSTDTQYF. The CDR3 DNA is TGCGCCAGCAGCCCCGGGGGGAGCACAGATACGCAGTATTTT.

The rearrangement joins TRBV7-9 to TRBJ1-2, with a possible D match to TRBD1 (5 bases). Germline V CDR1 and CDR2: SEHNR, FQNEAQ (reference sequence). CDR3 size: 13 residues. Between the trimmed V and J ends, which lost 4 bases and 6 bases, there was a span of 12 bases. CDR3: CASSSTGRDGYTF. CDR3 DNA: TGTGCCAGCAGCTCAACGGGGCGAGATGGCTACACCTTC.

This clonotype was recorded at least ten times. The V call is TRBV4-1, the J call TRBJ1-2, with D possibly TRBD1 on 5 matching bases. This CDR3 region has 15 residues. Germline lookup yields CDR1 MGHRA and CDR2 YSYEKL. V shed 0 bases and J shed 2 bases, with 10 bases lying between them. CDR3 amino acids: CASSQDDRPNYGYTF. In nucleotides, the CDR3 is TGCGCCAGCAGCCAAGACGACAGACCAAACTATGGCTACACCTTC.